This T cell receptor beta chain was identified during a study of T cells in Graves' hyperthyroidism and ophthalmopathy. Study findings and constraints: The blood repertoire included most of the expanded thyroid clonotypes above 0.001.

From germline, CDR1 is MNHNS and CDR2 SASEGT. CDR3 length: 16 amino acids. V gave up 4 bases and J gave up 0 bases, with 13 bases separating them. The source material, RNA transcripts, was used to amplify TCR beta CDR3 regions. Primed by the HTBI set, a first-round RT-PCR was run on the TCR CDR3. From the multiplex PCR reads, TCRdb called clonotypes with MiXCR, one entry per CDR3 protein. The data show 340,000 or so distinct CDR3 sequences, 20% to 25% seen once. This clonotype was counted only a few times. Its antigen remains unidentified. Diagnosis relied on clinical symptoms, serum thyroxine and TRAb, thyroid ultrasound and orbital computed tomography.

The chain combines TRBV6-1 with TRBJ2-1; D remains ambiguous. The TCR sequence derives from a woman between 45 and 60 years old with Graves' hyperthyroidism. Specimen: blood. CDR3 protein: CASSATVAGSYNEQFF. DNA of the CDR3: TGTGCCAGCAGTGCCACTGTTGCAGGCTCCTACAATGAGCAGTTCTTC.